This TCR beta chain came from a study of CDR3 diversity in severe acne. The CDR3 runs to 16 residues. V shed 5 bases, J shed 1 base, and the junction held 6 bases outside the gene matches. CDR1 LNHNV and CDR2 YYDKDF come from the germline V gene (reference sequence). TCRdb called the PCR reads again in MiXCR, with one record for every CDR3 protein. The sample includes about 98,000 distinct CDR3 sequences, about half of them seen just once. The source is a male donor with acne. The chain uses TRBV15 and TRBJ2-2, with 8 bases identical to TRBD1. Material: blood. The CDR3 region has the DNA TGTGCCACCAGCGGGACAGGAGGGGAGAACACCGGGGAGCTGTTTTTT. Amino acids: CATSGTGGENTGELFF.